Below, 14 T cell receptor beta chains from the same sample are listed, as sequenced in a study of T cell changes during pregnancy in multiple sclerosis. TCRdb's table, derived via immunoSEQ multiplex PCR, lists solely in-frame clones and lacks some. The sample has tens of thousands of clones; approximately 92% are singletons. Sequenced here: CD4+ T cells from peripheral blood mononuclear cells, sampled after pregnancy. The receptors originated from a female donor with multiple sclerosis, enrolled in a pregnancy study.

V is TRBV10-3 and J is TRBJ2-5, with D hard to call. The CDR3 runs 14 residues. Deletions cut 0 bases from V and 5 bases from J, with 10 bases between. CDR1 is ENHRY and CDR2 is SYGVKD in the germline V gene. CDR3 DNA: TGTGCCATCAGTGAGTCGGGTAGCTGGGAGACCCAGTACTTC. It is translated as CAISESGSWETQYF.

The chain employs TRBV6-1 and TRBJ1-2; no clear D gene. Looked up from germline, CDR1 is MNHNS and CDR2 is SASEGT. CDR3 length equals 11 residues. Trimming removed 7 bases from V and 2 bases from J, with 5 bases in between. For the CDR3, the DNA is TGTGCCAGCACTAAGAACTATGGCTACACCTTC. Protein product: CASTKNYGYTF.

J is TRBJ1-6 and V is TRBV2; no clear D gene. With 8 bases removed from V and 5 bases from J, the gap between germline ends came to 13 bases. Germline CDR1 is SNHLY and CDR2 is FYNNEI. This CDR3 has 14 residues. CDR3 nucleotide sequence: TGTGCCAGCGGGGAGACACAAAATAATTCACCCCTCCACTTT. Its protein is CASGETQNNSPLHF.

The V call is TRBV27, the J call TRBJ1-4, with D unclear. Germline CDR1 reads MNHEY; CDR2 reads SMNVEV (reference sequence). V lost 2 bases to trimming and J lost 2 bases, with 18 bases between them. There are 18 residues in the CDR3. The CDR3, as DNA: TGTGCCAGCAGTTTAACGGGGTCCGGTTTGAGGACTAATGAAAAACTGTTTTTT. This translates into CASSLTGSGLRTNEKLFF.

The chain has TRBV18 and TRBJ2-7, with a tentative D call TRBD2 (6 bases). Germline values: CDR1 KGHSH, CDR2 LQKENI. The CDR3 loop spans 15 amino acids. Deletions cut 1 base from V and 0 bases from J, with 10 bases between. The DNA of the CDR3 is TGTGCCAGCTCACCACAGTCCGGGAGCTCCTACGAGCAGTACTTC. This translates into CASSPQSGSSYEQYF. The full variable domain, its missing parts supplied by reference TRBV18 and TRBJ2-7, is NAGVMQNPRHLVRRRGQEARLRCSPMKGHSHVYWYRQLPEEGLKFMVYLQKENIIDESGMPKERFSAEFPKEGPSILRIQQVVRGDSAAYFCASSPQSGSSYEQYFGPGTRLTVT.

The chain is built from TRBV6-1 and TRBJ1-2; the match to TRBD1 covers 7 bases. Losses at the gene ends were 11 bases for V and 2 bases for J; bases not matched to a gene: 8. This CDR3 has 13 residues. Germline CDR1 is MNHNS and CDR2 is SASEGT. In nucleotides, the CDR3 is TGTGCCTGCCGGACAGGAATGAACTATGGCTACACCTTC. It is translated as CACRTGMNYGYTF.

This clone was seen just once. The germline gene is not matched at one end of the junction; a read error may be the cause. CDR3 in amino acids: CVSSVATAVPGQYTPNTEAFF. CDR3 bases: TGTGTCAGCAGCGTAGCTACCGCAGTTCCGGGACAGTATACTCCGAACACTGAAGCTTTCTTT. The chain has TRBV9 and TRBJ1-1; 7 bases fit TRBD1. Looked up from germline, CDR1 is SGDLS and CDR2 is YYNGEE. The CDR3 is 21 amino acids.

The chain has TRBV6-5 and TRBJ2-7, with D tentatively TRBD2 (5 bases). The CDR3 contains 16 residues. V dropped 0 bases and J dropped 6 bases, with 18 bases sitting between them. Per germline, CDR1 MNHEY and CDR2 SVGAGI. The CDR3 spells CASSYSRAGITGEQYF. Written as DNA, the CDR3 is TGTGCCAGCAGTTACTCTAGAGCCGGGATCACGGGCGAGCAGTACTTC.

The chain carries TRBV5-4 and TRBJ2-5, with 10 bases lining up with TRBD1. The ends lost 4 bases at V and 3 bases at J; junction bases unmatched: 3. The CDR3 consists of 14 residues. The V gene's germline CDR1 is SGHNT and CDR2 YYREEE (reference sequence). CDR3 protein: CASSLTGGEETQYF. Here the CDR3 DNA reads TGTGCCAGCAGCCTGACAGGGGGCGAAGAGACCCAGTACTTC.

The chain combines TRBV7-9 with TRBJ2-1; 8 nucleotides line up with TRBD1. V lost 5 bases, J lost 5 bases, and 8 bases stayed unmatched. The CDR3 is made up of 15 amino acids. Germline values: CDR1 SEHNR, CDR2 FQNEAQ (reference sequence). Here the CDR3 reads CASSRGQGIHNEQFF. Written as DNA, the CDR3 is TGTGCCAGCAGCCGTGGACAGGGAATTCACAATGAGCAGTTCTTC.

The CDR3 reads CASRDRQAPQETQYF. CDR3 sequence (DNA): TGTGCCAGCCGGGACAGACAGGCGCCCCAAGAGACCCAGTACTTC. The chain has TRBV6-1 and TRBJ2-5, with 7 bases matching TRBD1. This CDR3 has 15 amino acids. V lost 8 bases and J lost 1; bases outside the gene matches: 10. Germline V CDR1 and CDR2: MNHNS, SASEGT.

J is TRBJ2-2 and V is TRBV25-1, with 8 bases fitting TRBD2. This CDR3 is built from 17 residues. Germline CDR1 MGHDK, CDR2 SYGVNS. Losses at the gene ends were 5 bases for V and 1 base for J; bases not matched to a gene: 9. In nucleotides, the CDR3 is TGTGCCAGCAGTCCCCCCAGCAGCGGGGGGAACACCGGGGAGCTGTTTTTT. Protein product: CASSPPSSGGNTGELFF. Supplemented by reference TRBV25-1 and TRBJ2-2, the full variable domain reads EADIYQTPRYLVIGTGKKITLECSQTMGHDKMYWYQQDPGMELHLIHYSYGVNSTEKGDLSSESTVSRIRTEHFPLTLESARPSHTSQYLCASSPPSSGGNTGELFFGEGSRLTVL.

The chain joins TRBV29-1 to TRBJ2-7; 10 bases are a match to TRBD1. CDR3 length equals 13 residues. After removal of 6 bases from V and 7 bases from J, the junction contained 9 bases not matched to a gene. Germline loops: CDR1 SQVTM, CDR2 ANQGSEA. The CDR3 protein is CSVGLDRGREQYF. In nucleotides, the CDR3 is TGCAGCGTGGGACTTGACAGGGGGCGAGAGCAGTACTTC.

The J gene is TRBJ1-1, the V gene TRBV6-5; 7 bases agree with TRBD1. V lost 5 bases, J lost 2 bases, and 8 bases stayed unmatched. Germline V gene lookup returns CDR1 MNHEY and CDR2 SVGAGI. CDR3 size: 15 residues. The CDR3 DNA sequence: TGTGCCAGCAGTAACAGGGGAATAGGAAACACTGAAGCTTTCTTT. It specifies CASSNRGIGNTEAFF.